A single sample is the source of the 21 T cell receptor beta chains below, sequenced in a study of T cell changes during pregnancy in multiple sclerosis. Repertoires were generated with immunoSEQ multiplex PCR, while TCRdb's copy carries only in-frame clones and drops some. The profile shows roughly 56,000 clones, approximately 86% of them singletons. Sequenced material: peripheral blood, taken in the first trimester of pregnancy. These receptors came from a female donor with multiple sclerosis, enrolled in a pregnancy study.

The chain has TRBV5-1 and TRBJ2-1; the match to TRBD2 covers 10 bases. CDR3 length: 16 amino acids. The germline gives CDR1 SGHRS, CDR2 YFSETQ. V dropped 4 bases and J dropped 0; count of bases not matched to a gene: 4. CDR3 sequence reads: CASSTGLATSYNEQFF. The CDR3 region has the DNA TGCGCCAGCAGCACGGGACTAGCGACCTCCTACAATGAGCAGTTCTTC.

Turning to this clone: One end of the junction varies from germline; a read error may be responsible. The rearrangement uses TRBV28 and TRBJ1-1; D is possibly TRBD1 (5 bases). There are 15 residues in the CDR3. Germline CDR1 reads MDHEN; CDR2 reads SYDVKM. The CDR3 nucleotides are TGTGCCAGCAGTGCGGGACGACAGAAGAACGCTGAAGCTTTCTTT. It yields the protein CASSAGRQKNAEAFF.

The chain links TRBV5-1 to TRBJ1-3; 11 bases agree with TRBD1. This CDR3 is built from 16 residues. CDR1 is SGHRS and CDR2 is YFSETQ in the germline V gene. The V gene end was trimmed by 1 base and the J gene end by 2 bases; junction bases not matched to a gene: 2. CDR3 DNA: TGCGCCAGCAGCTTGCTGGGACAGGGGGCTGGAAACACCATATATTTT. Translated: CASSLLGQGAGNTIYF.

This chain uses TRBV5-1 with TRBJ1-5; tentative D call: TRBD1 (5 bases). The CDR3 totals 14 residues. Trimming took 4 bases from V and 2 from J, leaving 10 bases between them. Germline lookup yields CDR1 SGHRS and CDR2 YFSETQ. CDR3 sequence: CASSPRGGNQPQHF. The CDR3 DNA sequence: TGCGCCAGCAGCCCGCGGGGGGGCAATCAGCCCCAGCATTTT.

The chain combines TRBV28 with TRBJ2-1; 11 nucleotides match TRBD1. Trimming removed 1 base from V and 6 bases from J; junction bases left unmatched: 5. The CDR3 has 16 amino acids. Germline assignment: CDR1 MDHEN and CDR2 SYDVKM. CDR3 sequence: CASSLFFGTGGNEQFF. The CDR3 DNA is TGTGCCAGCAGTTTATTCTTCGGGACAGGGGGCAATGAGCAGTTCTTC.

V usage is TRBV11-2 and J usage is TRBJ2-1, with D possibly being TRBD1 (5 bases). V gave up 7 bases and J gave up 4 bases, with 17 bases separating them. The CDR3 loop spans 15 amino acids. The V gene's germline CDR1 is SGHAT and CDR2 FQNNGV. CDR3 region: CASKVVQTDYNEQFF. CDR3 nucleotide sequence: TGTGCCAGCAAAGTAGTCCAGACAGATTACAATGAGCAGTTCTTC. The variable domain in full, completed from reference TRBV11-2 and TRBJ2-1, reads EAGVAQSPRYKIIEKRQSVAFWCNPISGHATLYWYQQILGQGPKLLIQFQNNGVVDDSQLPKDRFSAERLKGVDSTLKIQPAKLEDSAVYLCASKVVQTDYNEQFFGPGTRLTVL.

This clone came up once. This chain connects TRBV19 to TRBJ2-7; 13 positions match TRBD2. J gave up 2 bases and V 5 bases, and 6 bases lay outside the gene matches. Germline loops: CDR1 LNHDA, CDR2 SQIVND (reference sequence). CDR3 length: 16 residues. The CDR3 sequence: CASSFRGTSGTYEQYF. CDR3 bases: TGTGCCAGTAGTTTCCGAGGGACTAGCGGGACCTACGAGCAGTACTTC.

The chain joins TRBV5-1 to TRBJ1-3; the D is unclear. Trimming left V 0 bases short and J 4 bases short, with 11 bases between. Germline V gene data show CDR1 as SGHRS and CDR2 as YFSETQ. This CDR3 comprises 15 residues. CDR3 region: CASSLAAAVGNTIYF. DNA for the CDR3: TGCGCCAGCAGCTTGGCGGCGGCGGTCGGAAACACCATATATTTT.

The chain carries TRBV5-5 and TRBJ2-7; D possibly corresponds to TRBD1 (6 bases). The V and J ends lost 4 bases and 4 bases respectively, with 9 bases between them. The CDR3 runs to 12 residues. CDR1 is SGHKS and CDR2 is YYEKEE in the germline V gene (reference sequence). The CDR3 sequence is CASSQTGYEQYF. CDR3 DNA sequence: TGTGCCAGCAGCCAGACAGGATACGAGCAGTACTTC.

This CDR3 reads CASSYGTGVLISGANVLTF. CDR3 bases: TGTGCCAGCAGTTATGGGACAGGGGTCTTAATTTCTGGGGCCAACGTCCTGACTTTC. The chain is built from TRBV5-6 and TRBJ2-6, with 10 bases aligning to TRBD1. V gave up 5 bases and J gave up 1 base; unmatched junction bases: 12. The CDR3 covers 19 residues. Looked up from germline, CDR1 is SGHDT and CDR2 is YYEEEE.

The chain uses TRBV18 and TRBJ2-7; 7 positions agree with TRBD1. The CDR3 loop spans 12 amino acids. J was trimmed by 11 bases and V by 1 base; bases with no gene match: 5. CDR1 and CDR2 from the germline V gene are KGHSH and LQKENI. CDR3: CASSPQTGEKYF. The CDR3 region has the DNA TGTGCCAGCTCACCACAAACAGGGGAGAAGTACTTC.

The rearrangement uses TRBV5-4 and TRBJ2-3, with a possible D match to TRBD1 (5 bases). V lost 1 base, J lost 4 bases, and 13 bases lay in between. The CDR3 runs to 15 residues. Germline CDR1 is SGHNT and CDR2 is YYREEE (reference sequence). The CDR3 loop is CASSLPTGPSDTQYF. The CDR3 DNA follows: TGTGCCAGCAGCTTGCCTACAGGACCCTCAGATACGCAGTATTTT.

CDR3 in amino acids: CASSEATGGWNTEAFF. For the CDR3, the DNA is TGTGCCAGCAGTGAGGCGACAGGGGGCTGGAACACTGAAGCTTTCTTT. The chain recombines TRBV2 with TRBJ1-1; 10 bases fit TRBD1. The CDR3 is 16 residues long. Germline CDR1 reads SNHLY; CDR2 reads FYNNEI. The V and J ends lost 3 bases and 1 base, in that order; junction bases with no gene match: 5.

The rearrangement links TRBV10-2 to TRBJ2-1, with TRBD2 identical over 10 bases. The germline V gene encodes CDR1 WSHSY and CDR2 SAAADI. The CDR3 is 16 amino acids. J was trimmed by 6 bases and V by 8 bases; bases with no gene match: 13. The CDR3 region is CASGRTSGKRGNEQFF. The DNA for the CDR3 is TGCGCCAGCGGTCGGACTAGCGGCAAGAGGGGCAATGAGCAGTTCTTC.

The genes are TRBV5-1 and TRBJ1-4, with D possibly matching TRBD1 (6 bases). The V gene lost 4 bases and the J gene lost 4 bases, with 14 bases spanning the gap. The germline V gene has CDR1 SGHRS and CDR2 YFSETQ. The CDR3 totals 15 residues. CDR3 DNA sequence: TGCGCCAGCAGCCCCGGACAGACGGATAATGAAAAACTGTTTTTT. This sequence encodes CASSPGQTDNEKLFF.

The rearrangement uses TRBV2 and TRBJ1-3, with no clear D. This CDR3 has 15 amino acids. V gave up 2 bases and J gave up 0 bases, with 8 bases separating them. CDR1 is SNHLY and CDR2 is FYNNEI in the germline V gene. Written as DNA, the CDR3 is TGTGCCAGCAGTGAATCAGTCCACTCTGGAAACACCATATATTTT. Translated, it gives CASSESVHSGNTIYF.

The J gene is TRBJ2-3, the V gene TRBV5-1, with TRBD1 as a possible D gene (5 bases). V lost 4 bases, J lost 2 bases, and 14 bases lay in between. Germline-derived CDR1 and CDR2 are SGHRS and YFSETQ. CDR3 length: 15 residues. The DNA for the CDR3 is TGCGCCAGCAGCGGTGACAGATCCAACACAGATACGCAGTATTTT. This sequence encodes CASSGDRSNTDTQYF.

The genes are TRBV7-9 and TRBJ2-5; D might be TRBD1 (5 bases). V was trimmed by 1 base and J by 2 bases, leaving 11 bases between them. Per the germline V gene, CDR1 is SEHNR and CDR2 is FQNEAQ (reference sequence). The CDR3 contains 15 residues. CDR3 nucleotide sequence: TGTGCCAGCAGCTTAGAGGGCAGGGCACAAGAGACCCAGTACTTC. Residues: CASSLEGRAQETQYF.

The chain has TRBV12-5 and TRBJ2-1; 10 nucleotides align to TRBD2. Germline CDR1 LGHNT, CDR2 FRNRAP. Trimming cost V 6 bases and J 6 bases; bases outside gene matches: 11. There are 16 residues in the CDR3. CDR3 sequence (DNA): TGTGCTAGTGGCCCGATTGGGACTAGCGCCTTCAATGAGCAGTTCTTC. As protein: CASGPIGTSAFNEQFF.

The gene calls are TRBV7-9 and TRBJ2-7, with 9 bases lining up with TRBD2. Looked up from germline, CDR1 is SEHNR and CDR2 is FQNEAQ (reference sequence). The CDR3 sequence is 15 residues long. J was trimmed by 5 bases and V by 5 bases; bases with no gene match: 10. The CDR3, as DNA: TGTGCCAGCAGCCACCCAACGGCTAGCGGGGACGAGCAGTACTTC. Translating it yields CASSHPTASGDEQYF.

This chain links TRBV7-2 with TRBJ2-2, with 10 bases lining up with TRBD2. Germline lookup yields CDR1 SGHTA and CDR2 FQGNSA. This CDR3 has 17 residues. J lost 8 bases, V lost 2 bases, and 11 bases had no gene match. CDR3 in DNA: TGTGCCAGCAGCTTACGTCTAGCGGGAGAAGGGGCTGGGGAGCTGTTTTTT. This translates into CASSLRLAGEGAGELFF.